This T cell receptor (beta chain) was identified in a study of T cells in Graves' hyperthyroidism and ophthalmopathy. V dropped 4 bases and J dropped 4 bases, with 8 bases sitting between them. The CDR3 loop spans 14 amino acids. Germline loops: CDR1 SEHNR, CDR2 FQNEAQ (reference sequence). Hyperthyroidism had been newly diagnosed in patients aged 18 to 65, and its duration was under 2 months. It was around 11 ml of fresh peripheral blood that supplied the PBMCs. Template material for amplifying TCR beta CDR3 regions consisted of RNA transcripts. RT-PCR in the first round (using the HTBI primer set) targeted the TCR CDR3. MiXCR was run by TCRdb on the multiplex PCR reads, yielding one entry per CDR3 protein. The sample has roughly 750,000 distinct CDR3 sequences; about a sixth are singletons. Study results and caveats: Ophthalmopathy was told apart from stable hyperthyroidism by a 13 V-J model.

To note about this clonotype: Its matching antigen is unknown.

J is TRBJ2-6 and V is TRBV7-9; possibly TRBD1 for D (6 bases). What was sequenced was blood. This receptor was taken from a man aged 18 to 30 with Graves' hyperthyroidism. The DNA for the CDR3 is TGTGCCAGCAGCTCGCAGGGGGGGGCCAACGTCCTGACTTTC. Its translation: CASSSQGGANVLTF. The entire variable domain, with the rest obtained from reference TRBV7-9 and TRBJ2-6, is as follows: DTGVSQNPRHKITKRGQNVTFRCDPISEHNRLYWYRQTLGQGPEFLTYFQNEAQLEKSRLLSDRFSAERPKGSFSTLEIQRTEQGDSAMYLCASSSQGGANVLTFGAGSRLTVL.